This T cell receptor (beta chain) was observed in a study of T cells in Graves' hyperthyroidism and ophthalmopathy. Turning to the study itself: At the time of initial diagnosis and before any treatment, peripheral blood was collected. Findings of the study overall: Median prediction lead before ophthalmopathy onset was six to eight months with the model. Blood held most thyroid clonotypes expanded above 0.001 frequency.

The study left out patients who had uncontrolled infection, other autoimmune disease, pregnancy or lactation. About this clonotype itself: No antigen is known for it.

Using RNA transcripts as the source, TCR beta CDR3 regions were amplified. The HTBI set primed first-round TCR CDR3 RT-PCR. Via MiXCR, TCRdb re-called the multiplex PCR reads, giving one row per CDR3 protein. The data contain 400,000 to 500,000 distinct CDR3 sequences, approximately 14% of them singletons. The CDR3 is 15 residues long. Germline V gene lookup returns CDR1 SGHRS and CDR2 YFSETQ. V shed 4 bases and J 5 bases; nucleotides not matched to a gene: 11. V and J are TRBV5-1 and TRBJ2-5, with 7 bases that match TRBD2. Sequenced sample: blood. This TCR came from a man in his late teens or twenties with Graves' ophthalmopathy. The CDR3 DNA reads as TGCGCCAGCAGCCCCACGACTGGGGGGGGGGAGACCCAGTACTTC. Protein sequence: CASSPTTGGGETQYF.